The T cell receptor beta chain under discussion was sequenced for a study of T cells in Graves' hyperthyroidism and ophthalmopathy. Overall study context: Peripheral blood sampling occurred at initial diagnosis, before any treatment.

From RNA transcripts, TCR beta CDR3 regions were amplified. Carried out on the TCR CDR3, a first-round RT-PCR used the HTBI primer set. Via MiXCR, TCRdb re-called the multiplex PCR reads, giving one row per CDR3 protein. The sample lists nearly 600,000 distinct CDR3 sequences; more than 13% were seen once. Per the germline V gene, CDR1 is LGHDT and CDR2 is YNNKEL (reference sequence). Trimming took 4 bases from V and 0 from J, leaving 19 bases between them. The CDR3 spans 18 residues. Sample: blood. The chain recombines TRBV3-1 with TRBJ2-1, with D maybe TRBD2 (5 bases). The sequence was collected from a woman aged 18-30 years with Graves' ophthalmopathy. CDR3 DNA: TGTGCCAGCAGCCGCGGATTACGAAGGAGGAGCTCCTACAATGAGCAGTTCTTC. Translation gives CASSRGLRRRSSYNEQFF.